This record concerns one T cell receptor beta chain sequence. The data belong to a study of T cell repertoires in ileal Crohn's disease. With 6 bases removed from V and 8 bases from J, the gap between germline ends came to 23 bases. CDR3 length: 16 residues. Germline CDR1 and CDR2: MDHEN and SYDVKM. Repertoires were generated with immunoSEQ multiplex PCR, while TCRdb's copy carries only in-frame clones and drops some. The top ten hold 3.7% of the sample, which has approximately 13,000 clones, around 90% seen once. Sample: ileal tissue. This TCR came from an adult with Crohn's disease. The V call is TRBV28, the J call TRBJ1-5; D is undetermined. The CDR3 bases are TGTGCCAGCAGCGCATCGCCCCCAGGTCTAGCGGAGCCCCAGCATTTT. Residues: CASSASPPGLAEPQHF.